This TCR beta chain stems from a study of blood T cell repertoires in COVID-19 (dated by TCRdb to 2020 to 2021). General notes on the study: Samples covering the acute and convalescent phases of COVID-19 were provided by collaborators in the United States, Italy and Spain. The material from the prospective study consisted of cDNA or gDNA derived from T cells, B-cell-depleted T cells, or PBMCs. Deeply sampled blood TCRbeta repertoires from subjects exposed to, actively infected with, or recovered from COVID-19 were included in the dataset. The repertoires were released in a freely available public database meant as a resource for research on the immune response to SARS-CoV-2. The samples were drawn from two sources: the first 160 participants of the ongoing ImmuneRACE study, and approximately 1,300 subjects contributed by 6 global collaborators. Sample metadata almost always included a de-identified subject ID, COVID-19 status, age in years and sex. Where available, HLA class I and class II types were obtained from metadata supplied by the sample provider rather than from assay-based typing.

TCRbeta CDR3 regions were amplified from genomic DNA by means of the immunoSEQ Assay, a bias-controlled multiplex PCR. On the study's bioinformatics: Within the assay, amplification of reference gene primers was used to estimate how many nucleated cells each sample contained. To quantify the absolute abundance of each unique TCRbeta CDR3 rearrangement, sequence reads were collapsed and filtered. Productive Simpson clonality was computed per sample as the square root of Simpson's diversity index over productive rearrangements. TCRdb re-hosts the immuneACCESS table, in-frame sequences only. Its copies lack some clones; in the studies checked, an unresolved V gene accounts for under half of them, and the cause for the rest is not known. V and J calls and clone size come straight from that table; D and trimming were deduced from the DNA. This sample holds around 200,000 clones; approximately 83% were observed only once. The ten largest clones add up to 2.6% of the sample.

Regarding this clone: Its recognized antigen is unknown. The sample holds no much larger clone one base away, and base qualities are not on file.

The germline ends are 10 bases apart after V is trimmed by 7 bases and J by 1 base. The CDR3 measures 13 amino acids from cysteine to phenylalanine. Only the CDR3 DNA is retained, 39 bases long and in frame from the first base. The germline V gene supplies CDR1 SNHLY and CDR2 FYNNEI. Results the study describes overall, beyond this receptor: Clinical and demographic metadata were provided uncurated, with the amount varying by source and participant.

Collaborating institutions collected whole blood in K2EDTA tubes following their own protocols. For TCRbeta analysis, collaborators shipped samples as frozen whole blood, isolated PBMCs, or DNA extracted from either of those sample types. The sample consisted of peripheral blood. The chain is assembled from TRBV2 and TRBJ1-1; TRBD1 is a weak D gene call, 5 bases matching. This TCR derives from a human donor with acute or convalescent COVID-19. The donor label of this sample is uncertain. The CDR3 corresponds to CASTDDRNTEAFF. The DNA reads TGTGCCAGCACCGATGACAGGAACACTGAAGCTTTCTTT.